Many counts were recorded for the clone carrying this T cell receptor beta chain. Its antigen is as yet unknown. Constant-segment primers served in 5'RACE that generated TCR alpha and TCR beta cDNA libraries bearing sample barcodes and UMIs. Using its own MiXCR run on the 5' RACE reads, TCRdb lists one record per CDR3 protein. The sample lists 450,000 to 700,000 distinct CDR3 sequences; roughly 18% were seen once. These data come from a study of T-cell memory formation after mild COVID-19. About the research overall: TCR clusters showed largely donor specificity.

Study-wide results and caveats: Those CD4+ clones that contracted were mainly in CM and EM (CD8+ ones in EMRA). Memory sampled before infection contained some responding clones, suggesting cross-reactive memory joined.

The source of this sequence is an adult woman who had mild COVID-19 (a few samples of this study predate the infection). Cell type and time point are not known. Sequencing was done on a sample of PBMCs or a T cell subset sorted from them (not recorded which).

The CDR3 loop reads CASSQEGGTHSYEQYF. In nucleotides, the CDR3 is TGTGCCAGCAGCCAAGAGGGTGGGACACATTCCTACGAGCAGTACTTC. V usage is TRBV4-2 and J usage is TRBJ2-7, with D tentatively TRBD1 (6 bases). The CDR3 extends over 16 amino acids. The V gene's germline CDR1 is LGHNA and CDR2 YNFKEQ. V lost 0 bases and J lost 1, with 13 bases in between.